Listed here is a single TCR beta chain. Germline assignment: CDR1 MNHEY and CDR2 SMNVEV (reference sequence). The CDR3 totals 14 residues. V dropped 10 bases and J dropped 0 bases, with 15 bases sitting between them. Multiple sclerosis controls were treatment-naive patients with stable or active relapsing-remitting disease. FACS enriched CD8+ TEMRA cells, while bulk CD8+ and CD4+ were negatively isolated. The record originates from a study of CD8 T cells in Susac syndrome. RNA amounts of about 0.5 to 1 ug underwent reverse transcription with random hexamers. By means of immunoSEQ multiplex PCR, TCR beta CDR3 spanning 54 Vbeta and 13 Jbeta underwent amplification. MiXCR, run by TCRdb on the immunoSEQ multiplex PCR reads, gives a single entry per CDR3 protein. The sample contains some 120,000 distinct CDR3 sequences, around nine tenths of which appear only once.

Sequencing input: CD8+ T cells from PBMCs. The chain has TRBV27 and TRBJ1-1; no firm D call. The receptor was isolated from a human donor with multiple sclerosis. The DNA of the CDR3 is TGTGCCACCTCGAACGGAGGTTTGAACACTGAAGCTTTCTTT. Translation: CATSNGGLNTEAFF.